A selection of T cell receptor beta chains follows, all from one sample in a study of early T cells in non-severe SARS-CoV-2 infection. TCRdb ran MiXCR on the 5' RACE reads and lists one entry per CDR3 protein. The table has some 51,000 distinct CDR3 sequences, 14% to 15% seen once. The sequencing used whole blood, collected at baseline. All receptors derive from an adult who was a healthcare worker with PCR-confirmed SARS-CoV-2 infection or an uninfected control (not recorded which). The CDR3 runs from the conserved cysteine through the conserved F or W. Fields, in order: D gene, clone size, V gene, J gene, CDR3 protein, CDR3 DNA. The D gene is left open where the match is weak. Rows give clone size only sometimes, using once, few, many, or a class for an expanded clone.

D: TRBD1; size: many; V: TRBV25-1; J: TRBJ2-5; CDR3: CASSDPGQGKTQYF; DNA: TGTGCCAGCAGTGACCCGGGACAGGGGAAGACCCAGTACTTC
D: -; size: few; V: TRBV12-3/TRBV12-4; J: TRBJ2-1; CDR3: CASSLSVDEQFF; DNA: TGTGCCAGCAGTTTGTCGGTCGATGAGCAGTTCTTC
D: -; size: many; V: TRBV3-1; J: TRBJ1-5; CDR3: CASSQDTNRAQPQHF; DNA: TGTGCCAGCAGCCAAGATACGAACAGGGCTCAGCCCCAGCATTTT
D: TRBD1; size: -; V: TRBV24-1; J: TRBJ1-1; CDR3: CATAGQAETEAFF; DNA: TGTGCCACCGCAGGACAGGCGGAGACTGAAGCTTTCTTT
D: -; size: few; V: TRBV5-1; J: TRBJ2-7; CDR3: CASSLDTARPYEQYF; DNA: TGCGCCAGCAGCTTGGATACTGCGCGACCCTACGAGCAGTACTTC
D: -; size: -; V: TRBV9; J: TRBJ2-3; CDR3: CASSAETSSDTQYF; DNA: TGTGCCAGCAGCGCCGAGACTAGTTCCGATACGCAGTATTTT
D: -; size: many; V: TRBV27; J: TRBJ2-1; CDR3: CASSPPGLEQFF; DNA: TGTGCCAGCAGTCCCCCGGGATTGGAGCAGTTCTTC
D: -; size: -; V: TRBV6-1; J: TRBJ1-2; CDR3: CASSEGRGTLRFLGYTF; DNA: TGTGCCAGCAGTGAAGGGAGAGGAACACTTCGTTTTCTGGGCTACACCTTC
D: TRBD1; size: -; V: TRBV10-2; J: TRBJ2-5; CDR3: CATRDRDEGTQYF; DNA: TGCGCCACCCGGGACAGGGACGAGGGGACCCAGTACTTC
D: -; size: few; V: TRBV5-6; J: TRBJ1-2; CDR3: CASEGRSGARGYTF; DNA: TGTGCCAGCGAGGGGAGATCAGGGGCGAGAGGCTACACCTTC
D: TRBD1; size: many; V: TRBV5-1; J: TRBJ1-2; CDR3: CASSLSTTGAYYGYTF; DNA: TGCGCCAGCAGCTTGAGTACGACAGGGGCATACTATGGCTACACCTTC
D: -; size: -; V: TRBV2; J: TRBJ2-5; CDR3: CASSGQDPETQYF; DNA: TGTGCCAGCAGTGGGCAGGACCCGGAGACCCAGTACTTC
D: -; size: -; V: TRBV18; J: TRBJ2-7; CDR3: CASSPTGEPSEQYF; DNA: TGTGCCAGCTCACCAACTGGGGAGCCGTCAGAGCAGTACTTC
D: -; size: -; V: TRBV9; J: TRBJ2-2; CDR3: CASSVSANTGELFF; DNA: TGTGCCAGCAGCGTCAGCGCGAACACCGGGGAGCTGTTTTTT
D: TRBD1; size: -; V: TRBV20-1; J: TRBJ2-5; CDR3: CSATRTGVRTQYF; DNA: TGCAGTGCTACAAGGACAGGGGTCCGGACCCAGTACTTC
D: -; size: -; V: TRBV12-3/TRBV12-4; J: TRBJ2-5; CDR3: CASSLMGHLDF; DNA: TGTGCCAGCAGTTTGATGGGACACCTCGACTTC
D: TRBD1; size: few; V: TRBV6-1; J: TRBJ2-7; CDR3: CASRLGAQGAYEQYF; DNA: TGTGCCAGCAGACTCGGCGCGCAGGGGGCCTACGAGCAGTACTTC
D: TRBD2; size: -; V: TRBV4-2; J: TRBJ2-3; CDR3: CASSQDRHQRGGSDTQYF; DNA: TGTGCCAGCAGCCAAGACCGTCATCAGCGGGGGGGTTCAGATACGCAGTATTTT
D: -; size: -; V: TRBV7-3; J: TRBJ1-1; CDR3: CASSLDTLNTEAFF; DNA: TGTGCCAGCAGCTTAGACACCCTGAACACTGAAGCTTTCTTT
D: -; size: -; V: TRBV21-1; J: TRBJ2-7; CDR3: CASSPSRGECSSGTSYSYEQYF; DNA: TGTGCCAGCAGCCCTTCCCGAGGAGAGTGTTCTAGCGGGACCTCTTACTCCTACGAGCAGTACTTC
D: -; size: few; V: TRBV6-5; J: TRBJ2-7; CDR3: CASSYRWGAYEQYF; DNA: TGTGCCAGCAGTTACCGGTGGGGGGCCTACGAGCAGTACTTC
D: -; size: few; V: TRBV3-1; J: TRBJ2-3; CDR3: CASSRPPSGASTDTQYF; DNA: TGTGCCAGCAGCCGCCCACCATCCGGTGCTAGCACAGATACGCAGTATTTT
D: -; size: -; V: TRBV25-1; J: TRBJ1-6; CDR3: CASSDPKQGYSPLHF; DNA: TGTGCCAGCAGTGATCCAAAACAGGGTTATTCACCCCTCCACTTT
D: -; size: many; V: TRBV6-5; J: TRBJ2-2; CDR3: CASSYSFLTGELFF; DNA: TGTGCCAGCAGTTACTCGTTCCTCACCGGGGAGCTGTTTTTT
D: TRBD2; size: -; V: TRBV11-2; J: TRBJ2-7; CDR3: CASSSVGGLADSKYF; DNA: TGTGCCAGCAGCTCGGTGGGAGGACTAGCGGACAGCAAGTACTTC
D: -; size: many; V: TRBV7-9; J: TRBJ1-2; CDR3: CASSWGASDGYTF; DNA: TGTGCCAGCAGCTGGGGGGCTTCCGATGGCTACACCTTC
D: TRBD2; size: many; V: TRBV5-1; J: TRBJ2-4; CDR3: CASSRASGGPTLAKNIQYF; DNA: TGCGCCAGCAGCAGGGCTAGCGGGGGGCCCACCCTAGCCAAAAACATTCAGTACTTC
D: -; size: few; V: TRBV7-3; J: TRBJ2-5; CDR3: CASSPLGPGSGETQYF; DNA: TGTGCCAGCAGCCCCCTGGGGCCAGGATCAGGGGAGACCCAGTACTTC
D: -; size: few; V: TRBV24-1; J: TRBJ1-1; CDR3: CATSDDRNTEAFF; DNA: TGTGCCACCAGTGATGACAGGAACACTGAAGCTTTCTTT
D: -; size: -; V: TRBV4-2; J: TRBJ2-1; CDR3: CASSRPGTAHNEQFF; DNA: TGTGCCAGCAGCCGACCCGGGACTGCACACAATGAGCAGTTCTTC
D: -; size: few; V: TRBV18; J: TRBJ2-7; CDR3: CASSPQGPSVYEQYF; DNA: TGTGCCAGCTCACCCCAGGGCCCCAGTGTCTACGAGCAGTACTTC
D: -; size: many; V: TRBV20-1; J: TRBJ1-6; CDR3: CSASSRGYVNSPLHF; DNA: TGCAGTGCTAGTTCTAGAGGCTATGTGAATTCACCCCTCCACTTT
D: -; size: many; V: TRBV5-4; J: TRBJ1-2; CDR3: CASSFKGDYGYTF; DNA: TGTGCCAGCAGCTTTAAGGGGGACTATGGCTACACCTTC
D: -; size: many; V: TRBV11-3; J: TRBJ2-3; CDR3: CASSPTRGGTQYF; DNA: TGTGCCAGCAGCCCCACCCGGGGTGGTACGCAGTATTTT
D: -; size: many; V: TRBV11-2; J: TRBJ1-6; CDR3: CASSLFLGDSPLHF; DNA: TGTGCCAGCAGCTTATTTCTCGGGGACTCACCCCTCCACTTT
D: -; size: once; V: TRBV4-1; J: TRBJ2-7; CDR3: CASSQNAPQYGGNNEQYF; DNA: TGCGCCAGCAGCCAAAACGCCCCGCAGTACGGAGGCAACAACGAGCAGTACTTC
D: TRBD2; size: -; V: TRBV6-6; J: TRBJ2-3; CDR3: CASRTRGGTDTQYF; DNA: TGTGCCAGCAGAACTAGGGGAGGGACAGATACGCAGTATTTT
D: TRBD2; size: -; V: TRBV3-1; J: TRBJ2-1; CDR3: CASSPTLAGGLGEQFF; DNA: TGTGCCAGCAGCCCGACTCTAGCGGGGGGCCTAGGGGAGCAGTTCTTC
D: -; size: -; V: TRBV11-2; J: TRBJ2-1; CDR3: CASSSNEQFF; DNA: TGTGCCAGCAGCTCGAATGAGCAGTTCTTC
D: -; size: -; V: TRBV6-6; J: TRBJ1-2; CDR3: CASSLLQGEGYGYTF; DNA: TGTGCCAGCAGTTTACTACAGGGTGAAGGCTATGGCTACACCTTC
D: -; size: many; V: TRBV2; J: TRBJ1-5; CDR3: CASSERAGNQPQHF; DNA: TGTGCCAGCAGTGAGCGGGCAGGCAATCAGCCCCAGCATTTT
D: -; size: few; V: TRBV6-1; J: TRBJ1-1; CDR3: CASSEGTTAIEAFF; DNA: TGTGCCAGCAGTGAAGGGACGACAGCGATCGAAGCTTTCTTT
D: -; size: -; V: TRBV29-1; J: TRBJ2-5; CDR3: CSVLWARGEETQYF; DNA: TGCAGCGTTCTTTGGGCGCGGGGAGAGGAGACCCAGTACTTC
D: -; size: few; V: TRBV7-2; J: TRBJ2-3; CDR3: CASSLGTRIMGTQYF; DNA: TGTGCCAGCAGCTTAGGAACTAGGATCATGGGTACGCAGTATTTT
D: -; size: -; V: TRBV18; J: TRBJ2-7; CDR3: CASSPRAIGGEQYF; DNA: TGTGCCAGCTCACCCCGGGCTATAGGGGGCGAGCAGTACTTC
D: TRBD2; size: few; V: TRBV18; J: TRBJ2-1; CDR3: CASSPPSGGADNEQFF; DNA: TGTGCCAGCTCACCACCGAGCGGGGGGGCAGACAATGAGCAGTTCTTC
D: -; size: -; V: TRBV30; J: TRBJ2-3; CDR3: CAWRGTRGSGTDTQYF; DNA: TGTGCCTGGAGGGGCACGAGAGGTTCTGGCACAGATACGCAGTATTTT
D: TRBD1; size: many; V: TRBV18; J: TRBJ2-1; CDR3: CASSPERTGWGGEQFF; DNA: TGTGCCAGTTCACCTGAGCGGACAGGTTGGGGTGGTGAGCAGTTCTTC
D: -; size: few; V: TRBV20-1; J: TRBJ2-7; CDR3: CSARDGAVHRPEQYF; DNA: TGCAGTGCTAGAGATGGGGCAGTACACCGTCCCGAGCAGTACTTC
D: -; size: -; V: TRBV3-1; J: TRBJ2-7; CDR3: CASSHKTPWAQYF; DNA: TGTGCCAGCAGCCATAAGACACCCTGGGCGCAGTACTTC
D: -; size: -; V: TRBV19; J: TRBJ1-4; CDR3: CASKQGYELFF; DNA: TGTGCCAGTAAACAGGGATACGAACTGTTTTTT
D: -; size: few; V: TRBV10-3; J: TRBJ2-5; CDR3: CAITPGPEETQYF; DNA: TGTGCCATCACTCCCGGGCCGGAGGAGACCCAGTACTTC
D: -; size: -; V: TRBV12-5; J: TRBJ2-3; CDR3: CASQGVVDTQYF; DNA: TGTGCTAGCCAGGGTGTTGTAGATACGCAGTATTTT
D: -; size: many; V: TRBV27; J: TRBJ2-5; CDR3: CASGRGQETQYF; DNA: TGTGCCAGCGGTCGGGGACAAGAGACCCAGTACTTC
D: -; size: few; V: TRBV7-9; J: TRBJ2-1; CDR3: CASSSTTKNYNEQFF; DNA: TGTGCCAGCAGCTCGACTACTAAAAATTACAATGAGCAGTTCTTC
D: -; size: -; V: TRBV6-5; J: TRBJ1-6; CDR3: CASSPRVGLNSPLHF; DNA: TGTGCCAGCAGTCCCCGGGTGGGGCTTAACTCACCCCTCCACTTT
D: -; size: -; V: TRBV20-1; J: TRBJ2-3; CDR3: CSASLPSTDTQYF; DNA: TGCAGTGCTAGTCTCCCTAGCACAGATACGCAGTATTTT
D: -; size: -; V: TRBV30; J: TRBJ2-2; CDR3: CAWSVISGELFF; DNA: TGTGCCTGGAGTGTGATTTCCGGGGAGCTGTTTTTT